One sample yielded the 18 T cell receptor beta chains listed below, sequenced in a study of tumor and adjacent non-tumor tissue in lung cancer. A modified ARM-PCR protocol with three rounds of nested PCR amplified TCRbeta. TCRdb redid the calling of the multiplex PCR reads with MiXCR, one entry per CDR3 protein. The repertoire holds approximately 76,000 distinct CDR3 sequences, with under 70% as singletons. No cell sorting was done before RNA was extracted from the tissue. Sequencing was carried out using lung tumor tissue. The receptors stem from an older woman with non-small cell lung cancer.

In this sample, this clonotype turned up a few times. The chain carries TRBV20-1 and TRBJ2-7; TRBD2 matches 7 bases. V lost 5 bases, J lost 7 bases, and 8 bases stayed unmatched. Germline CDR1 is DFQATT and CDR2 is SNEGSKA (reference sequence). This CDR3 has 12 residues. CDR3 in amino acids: CSAVRRGEEQYF. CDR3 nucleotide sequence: TGCAGTGCTGTCAGACGGGGGGAGGAGCAGTACTTC.

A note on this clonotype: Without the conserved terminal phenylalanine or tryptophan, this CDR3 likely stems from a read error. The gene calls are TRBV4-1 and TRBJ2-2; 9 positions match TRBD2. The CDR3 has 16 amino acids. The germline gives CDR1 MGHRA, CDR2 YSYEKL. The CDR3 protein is CASSQDNPSGMEELFL. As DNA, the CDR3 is TGCGCAAGCAGCCAAGACAACCCTAGCGGGATGGAGGAGCTGTTTCTT.

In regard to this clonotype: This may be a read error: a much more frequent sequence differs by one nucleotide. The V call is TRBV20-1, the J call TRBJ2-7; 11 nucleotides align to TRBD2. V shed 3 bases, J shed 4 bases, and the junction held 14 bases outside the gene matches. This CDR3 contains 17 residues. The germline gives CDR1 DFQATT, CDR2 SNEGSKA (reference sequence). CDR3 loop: CSARVLAGAKLTYEQYF. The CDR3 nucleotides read TGCAGTGCTAGGGTACTAGCGGGAGCCAAGCTGACATACGAGCAGTACTTC.

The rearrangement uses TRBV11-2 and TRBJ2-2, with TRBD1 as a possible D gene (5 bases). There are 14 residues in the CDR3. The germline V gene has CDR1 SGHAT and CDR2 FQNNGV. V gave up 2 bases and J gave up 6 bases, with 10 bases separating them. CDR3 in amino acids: CASSLRQGAGELFF. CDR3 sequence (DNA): TGTGCCAGCAGCTTAAGGCAGGGTGCCGGGGAGCTGTTTTTT. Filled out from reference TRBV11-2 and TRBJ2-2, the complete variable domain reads EAGVAQSPRYKIIEKRQSVAFWCNPISGHATLYWYQQILGQGPKLLIQFQNNGVVDDSQLPKDRFSAERLKGVDSTLKIQPAKLEDSAVYLCASSLRQGAGELFFGEGSRLTVL.

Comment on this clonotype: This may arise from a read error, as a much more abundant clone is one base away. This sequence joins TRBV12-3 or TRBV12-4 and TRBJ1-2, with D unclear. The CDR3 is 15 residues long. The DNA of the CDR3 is TGTGCCAGCAGTTTATCTCTCTACTTAGCGGATGGCTACGCCTTC. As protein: CASSLSLYLADGYAF.

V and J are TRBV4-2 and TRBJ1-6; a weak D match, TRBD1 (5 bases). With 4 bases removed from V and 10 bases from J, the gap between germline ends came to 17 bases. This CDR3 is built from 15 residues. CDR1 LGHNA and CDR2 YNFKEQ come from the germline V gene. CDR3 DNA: TGTGCCAGCAGCCTATGGGACGGGAATATCTCACCCCTCCACTTT. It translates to CASSLWDGNISPLHF.

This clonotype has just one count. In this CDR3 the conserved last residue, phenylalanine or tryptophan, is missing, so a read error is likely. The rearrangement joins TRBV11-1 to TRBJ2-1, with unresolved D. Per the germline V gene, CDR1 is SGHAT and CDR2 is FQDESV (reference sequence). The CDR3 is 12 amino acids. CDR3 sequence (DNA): TGTGCCAGCAGCTTAAATTACAATGGGCAGTTCTTA. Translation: CASSLNYNGQFL.

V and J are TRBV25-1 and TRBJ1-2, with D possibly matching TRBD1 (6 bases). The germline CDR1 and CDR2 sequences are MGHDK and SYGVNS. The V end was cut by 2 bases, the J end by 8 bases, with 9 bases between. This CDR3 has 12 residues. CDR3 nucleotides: TGTGCCAGCAGTGAAGGGGGCGCCGGCTACACCTTC. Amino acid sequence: CASSEGGAGYTF.

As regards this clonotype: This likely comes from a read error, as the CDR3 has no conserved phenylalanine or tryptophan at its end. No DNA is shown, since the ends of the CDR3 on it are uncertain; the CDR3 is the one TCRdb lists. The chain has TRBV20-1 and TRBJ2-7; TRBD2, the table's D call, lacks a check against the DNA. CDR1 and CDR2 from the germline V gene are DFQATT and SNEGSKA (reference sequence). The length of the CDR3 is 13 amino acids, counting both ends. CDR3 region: CSANLGSGLEQYI.

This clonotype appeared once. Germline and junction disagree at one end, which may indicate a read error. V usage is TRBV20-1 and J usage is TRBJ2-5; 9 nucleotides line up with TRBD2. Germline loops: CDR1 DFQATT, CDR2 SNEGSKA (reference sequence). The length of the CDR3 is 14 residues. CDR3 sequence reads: CSARKTSGQETHCF. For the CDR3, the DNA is TGCAGTGCTCGGAAGACTAGCGGACAAGAGACCCATTGCTTC.

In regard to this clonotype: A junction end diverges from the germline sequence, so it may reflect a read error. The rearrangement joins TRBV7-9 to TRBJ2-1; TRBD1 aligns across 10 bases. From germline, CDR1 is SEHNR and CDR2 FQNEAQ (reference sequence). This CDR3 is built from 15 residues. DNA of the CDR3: TGTGCCGGCAGCCCGAGGACAGGGGGGTACAATGAGCAGTTCTTC. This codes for CAGSPRTGGYNEQFF.

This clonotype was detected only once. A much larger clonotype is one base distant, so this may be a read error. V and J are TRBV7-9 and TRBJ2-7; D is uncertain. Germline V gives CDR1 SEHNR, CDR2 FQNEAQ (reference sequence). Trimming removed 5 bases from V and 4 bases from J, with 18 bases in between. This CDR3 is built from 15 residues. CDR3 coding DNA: TGTGCCAGCAGCAACGACATGGGCAAGGCGTACGAGCAGTACTTC. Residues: CASSNDMGKAYEQYF.

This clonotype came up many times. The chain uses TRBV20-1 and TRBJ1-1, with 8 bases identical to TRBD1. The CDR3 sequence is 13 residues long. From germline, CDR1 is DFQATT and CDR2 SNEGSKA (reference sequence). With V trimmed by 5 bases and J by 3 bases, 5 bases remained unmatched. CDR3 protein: CSAYRGKYTEAFF. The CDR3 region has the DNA TGCAGTGCTTACAGGGGGAAGTACACTGAAGCTTTCTTT.

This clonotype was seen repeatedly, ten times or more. Here the CDR3 DNA reads TGCGCCAGCAGCCACTTCCCCCGGGGAGACTATGGCTACACCTTC. This gives the protein CASSHFPRGDYGYTF. V is TRBV5-1 and J is TRBJ1-2, with unresolved D. Germline V lookup: CDR1 SGHRS, CDR2 YFSETQ. The CDR3 runs 15 residues. V lost 4 bases and J 3 bases, leaving 16 bases between the germline ends.

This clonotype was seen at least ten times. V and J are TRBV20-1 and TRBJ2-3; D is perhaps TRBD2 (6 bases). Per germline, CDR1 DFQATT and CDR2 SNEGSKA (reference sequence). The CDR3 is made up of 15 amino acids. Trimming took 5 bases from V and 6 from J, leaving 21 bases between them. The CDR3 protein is CSAPLAPERADTQYF. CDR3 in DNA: TGCAGTGCTCCCCTAGCGCCCGAGCGGGCGGATACGCAGTATTTT.

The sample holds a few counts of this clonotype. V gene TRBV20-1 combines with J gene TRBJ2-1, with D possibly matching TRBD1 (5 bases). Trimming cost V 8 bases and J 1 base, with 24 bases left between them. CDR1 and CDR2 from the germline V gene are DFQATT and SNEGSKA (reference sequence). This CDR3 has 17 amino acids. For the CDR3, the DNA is TGCAGTACCGAAGGGGCGATTTTAGACCTGTCCTACAATGAGCAGTTCTTC. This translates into CSTEGAILDLSYNEQFF.

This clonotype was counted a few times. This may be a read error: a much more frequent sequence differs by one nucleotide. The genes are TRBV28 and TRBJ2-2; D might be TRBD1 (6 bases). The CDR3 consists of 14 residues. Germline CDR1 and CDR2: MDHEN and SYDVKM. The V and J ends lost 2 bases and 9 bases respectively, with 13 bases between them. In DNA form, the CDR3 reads TGTGCCAGCAGTTTACGGACAGTTCCCAGGGAGCTGTTTTTT. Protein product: CASSLRTVPRELFF.

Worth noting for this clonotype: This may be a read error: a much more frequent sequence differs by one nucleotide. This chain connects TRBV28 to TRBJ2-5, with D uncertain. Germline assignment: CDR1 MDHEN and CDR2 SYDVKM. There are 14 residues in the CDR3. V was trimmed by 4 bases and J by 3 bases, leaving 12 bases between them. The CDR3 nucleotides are TGTGCCAGCAGTTCCGCCAAAAGTGAAGAGACCCAGTACTTC. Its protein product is CASSSAKSEETQYF.